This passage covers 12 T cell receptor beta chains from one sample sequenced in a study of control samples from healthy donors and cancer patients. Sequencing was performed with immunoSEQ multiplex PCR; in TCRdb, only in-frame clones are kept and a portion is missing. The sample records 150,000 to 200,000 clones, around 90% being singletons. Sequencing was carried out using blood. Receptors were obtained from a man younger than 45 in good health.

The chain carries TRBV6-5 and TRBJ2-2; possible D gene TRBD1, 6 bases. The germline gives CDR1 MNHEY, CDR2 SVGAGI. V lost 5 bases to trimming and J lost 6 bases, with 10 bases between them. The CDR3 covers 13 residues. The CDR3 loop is CASSQGWAGELFF. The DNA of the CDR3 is TGTGCCAGCAGTCAGGGGTGGGCCGGGGAGCTGTTTTTT.

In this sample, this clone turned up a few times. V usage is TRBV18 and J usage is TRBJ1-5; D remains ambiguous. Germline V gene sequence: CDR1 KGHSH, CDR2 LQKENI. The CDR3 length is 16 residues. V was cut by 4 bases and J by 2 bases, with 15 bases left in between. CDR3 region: CASSLTPPQGNQPQHF. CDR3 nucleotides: TGTGCCAGCTCACTTACCCCGCCCCAAGGCAATCAGCCCCAGCATTTT.

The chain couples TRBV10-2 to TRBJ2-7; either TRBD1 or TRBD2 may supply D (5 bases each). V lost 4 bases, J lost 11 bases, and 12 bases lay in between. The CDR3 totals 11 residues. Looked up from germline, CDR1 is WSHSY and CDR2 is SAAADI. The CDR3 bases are TGCGCCAGCAGTGTTGGGACCGAAGAGTACTTC. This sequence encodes CASSVGTEEYF.

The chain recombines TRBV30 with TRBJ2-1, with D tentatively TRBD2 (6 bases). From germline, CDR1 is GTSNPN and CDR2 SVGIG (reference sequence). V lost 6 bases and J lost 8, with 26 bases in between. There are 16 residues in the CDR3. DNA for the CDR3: TGTGCCTGTGCTCTCTTGGGACTTACCCTCCCAGATGAGCAGTTCTTC. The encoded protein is CACALLGLTLPDEQFF.

CDR3 nucleotides: TGTGCCACCCGGGGTGTGGAGGCGGGGGACAATGAGCAGTTCTTC. Encoded protein: CATRGVEAGDNEQFF. V gene TRBV10-3 combines with J gene TRBJ2-1; 7 nucleotides match TRBD2. CDR1 ENHRY and CDR2 SYGVKD come from the germline V gene. The CDR3 extends over 15 amino acids. After removal of 10 bases from V and 5 bases from J, the junction contained 14 bases not matched to a gene.

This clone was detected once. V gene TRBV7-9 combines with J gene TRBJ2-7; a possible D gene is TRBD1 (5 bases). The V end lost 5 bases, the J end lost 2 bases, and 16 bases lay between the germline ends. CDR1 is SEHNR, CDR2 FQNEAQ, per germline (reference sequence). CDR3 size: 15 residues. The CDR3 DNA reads TGTGCCAGCAGCGCAGGCAGGGTTTTAGCCTACGAGCAGTACTTC. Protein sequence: CASSAGRVLAYEQYF.

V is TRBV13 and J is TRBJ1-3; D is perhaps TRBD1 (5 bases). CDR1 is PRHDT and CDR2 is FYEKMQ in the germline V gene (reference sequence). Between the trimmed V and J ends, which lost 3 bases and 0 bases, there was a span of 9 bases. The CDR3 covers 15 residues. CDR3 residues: CASSLGLHSGNTIYF. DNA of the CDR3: TGTGCCAGCAGCTTGGGACTGCACTCTGGAAACACCATATATTTT.

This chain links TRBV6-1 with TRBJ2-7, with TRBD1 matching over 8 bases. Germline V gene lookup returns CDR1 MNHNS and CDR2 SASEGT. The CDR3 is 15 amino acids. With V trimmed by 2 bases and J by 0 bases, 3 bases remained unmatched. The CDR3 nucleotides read TGTGCCAGCAGTGAAACAGGGGGAGGCTCCTACGAGCAGTACTTC. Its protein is CASSETGGGSYEQYF.

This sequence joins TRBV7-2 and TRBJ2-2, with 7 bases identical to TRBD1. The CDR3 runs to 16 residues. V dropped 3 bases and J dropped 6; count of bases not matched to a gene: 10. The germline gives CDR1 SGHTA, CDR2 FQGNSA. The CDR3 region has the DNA TGTGCCAGCAGCTTCCCGACAGGGTTAAGAGCCGGGGAGCTGTTTTTT. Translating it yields CASSFPTGLRAGELFF.

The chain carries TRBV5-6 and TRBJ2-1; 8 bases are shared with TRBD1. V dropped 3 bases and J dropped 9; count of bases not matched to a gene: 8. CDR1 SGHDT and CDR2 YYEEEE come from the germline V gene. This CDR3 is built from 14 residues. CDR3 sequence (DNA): TGTGCCAGCAGCTACCCCAGGGGGCTTGGTGAGCAGTTCTTC. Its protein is CASSYPRGLGEQFF.

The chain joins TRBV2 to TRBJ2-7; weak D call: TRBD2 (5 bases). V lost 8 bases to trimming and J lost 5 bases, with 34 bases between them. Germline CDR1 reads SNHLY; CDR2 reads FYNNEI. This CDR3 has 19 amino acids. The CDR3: CASSSHPHGRMREANEQYF. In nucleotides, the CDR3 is TGTGCCAGCTCTAGTCACCCCCATGGGAGAATGAGAGAGGCCAACGAGCAGTACTTC.

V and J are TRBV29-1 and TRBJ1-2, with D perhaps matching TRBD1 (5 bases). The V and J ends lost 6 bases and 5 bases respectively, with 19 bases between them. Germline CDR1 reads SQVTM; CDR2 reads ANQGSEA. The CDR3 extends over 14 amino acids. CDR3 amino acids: CSVDSPFGGYGYTF. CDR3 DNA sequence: TGCAGCGTCGACAGCCCCTTCGGTGGTTATGGCTACACCTTC.